These T cell receptor beta chains were read from a single sample in a study of identical twins. One entry per CDR3 protein results from TCRdb running MiXCR on the 5' RACE reads. The sample yields around 490,000 distinct CDR3 sequences, 14% seen once. The same data also went into a second study, on yellow fever vaccine responses in identical twins.

The sequenced sample was CD4+ T cells sorted from blood. The origin of the receptors is a woman aged 18-29 years in good health. The CDR3 runs from the conserved cysteine through the conserved F or W. A D gene is named only where the DNA matches it firmly. Size values are once, few and many counts, or a class for expanded clones, and some rows have none.

D,J,length,V,size,CDR3,DNA
-,TRBJ2-4,18,TRBV10-3,few,CAISDPAVNPKGKNIQYF,TGTGCCATCAGTGACCCCGCGGTTAACCCGAAAGGCAAAAACATTCAGTACTTC
-,TRBJ2-7,15,TRBV7-2,few,CASSSSWGSSYEQYF,TGTGCCAGCAGCTCTAGTTGGGGGAGCTCCTACGAGCAGTACTTC
-,TRBJ2-1,15,TRBV3-1,few,CASSQASAGNNEQFF,TGTGCCAGCAGCCAAGCCTCGGCAGGGAACAATGAGCAGTTCTTC
TRBD2,TRBJ2-7,14,TRBV10-3,-,CAIKTSGGFYEQYF,TGTGCCATCAAAACTAGCGGGGGTTTTTACGAGCAGTACTTC
-,TRBJ2-3,13,TRBV6-1,-,CASSEETSDTQYF,TGTGCCAGCAGTGAAGAGACCTCGGATACGCAGTATTTT
-,TRBJ2-5,13,TRBV11-2,many,CASSLDRVETQYF,TGTGCCAGCAGCTTAGACAGGGTAGAGACCCAGTACTTC
-,TRBJ2-1,15,TRBV12-3/TRBV12-4,-,CASSLRSGLFREQFF,TGTGCCAGCAGTTTGCGTAGCGGCCTCTTTCGGGAGCAGTTCTTC
-,TRBJ2-7,15,TRBV3-1,-,CASSQTRRASYEQYF,TGTGCCAGCAGCCAAACCCGGCGGGCGTCCTACGAGCAGTACTTC
-,TRBJ1-4,15,TRBV5-1,few,CASSKADATNEKLFF,TGCGCCAGCTCAAAGGCAGATGCAACTAATGAAAAACTGTTTTTT
-,TRBJ2-5,13,TRBV7-8,-,CASSPNRAETQYF,TGTGCCAGCAGCCCAAACAGGGCAGAGACCCAGTACTTC
TRBD1,TRBJ1-4,16,TRBV12-3/TRBV12-4,few,CASIAGTGAGNEKLFF,TGTGCCAGCATTGCCGGGACAGGGGCCGGGAATGAAAAACTGTTTTTT
-,TRBJ1-2,15,TRBV20-1,few,CSARDLQGQSGGYTF,TGCAGTGCTAGAGATTTACAGGGTCAATCGGGGGGCTACACCTTC
TRBD2,TRBJ2-1,15,TRBV20-1,few,CSARALAGVYNEQFF,TGCAGTGCTAGAGCTCTAGCGGGAGTCTACAATGAGCAGTTCTTC
-,TRBJ2-1,15,TRBV7-9,few,CASSLYRAGYNEQFF,TGTGCCAGCAGCTTATACCGGGCGGGTTACAATGAGCAGTTCTTC
-,TRBJ2-7,12,TRBV6-1,few,CASSAVSYEQYF,TGTGCCAGCAGTGCTGTCTCCTACGAGCAGTACTTC
TRBD2,TRBJ2-3,15,TRBV12-3/TRBV12-4,-,CASTLTSGYTDTQYF,TGTGCCAGCACCCTGACTAGCGGATACACAGATACGCAGTATTTT
-,TRBJ2-4,13,TRBV20-1,-,CSAPDEAKNIQYF,TGCAGTGCTCCGGACGAGGCCAAAAACATTCAGTACTTC
TRBD2,TRBJ2-3,16,TRBV12-3/TRBV12-4,many,CASILGRGGHTDTQYF,TGTGCCAGCATCCTCGGGAGGGGGGGGCACACAGATACGCAGTATTTT
-,TRBJ2-7,14,TRBV7-2,-,CASSSEGGGYEQYF,TGTGCCAGCAGCTCAGAGGGGGGCGGGTACGAGCAGTACTTC
TRBD2,TRBJ2-1,13,TRBV29-1,few,CSVGTSSYNEQFF,TGCAGCGTGGGGACTAGCTCTTACAATGAGCAGTTCTTC
TRBD1,TRBJ2-1,12,TRBV20-1,few,CSARDRADFQFF,TGCAGTGCTAGGGACAGGGCTGACTTCCAGTTCTTC
TRBD2,TRBJ2-7,14,TRBV6-2/TRBV6-3,-,CASWSSGGAYEQYF,TGTGCCAGCTGGAGTAGCGGGGGCGCCTACGAGCAGTACTTC
-,TRBJ1-1,15,TRBV4-3,-,CASSQGGQQGTEAFF,TGCGCCAGCAGCCAAGGGGGTCAACAGGGCACTGAAGCTTTCTTT
-,TRBJ2-5,13,TRBV20-1,few,CSAPPPSQETQYF,TGCAGTGCGCCGCCCCCAAGCCAAGAGACCCAGTACTTC
-,TRBJ2-2,15,TRBV12-3/TRBV12-4,few,CASSLGSGPTGELFF,TGTGCCAGCAGTCTTGGATCGGGCCCCACCGGGGAGCTGTTTTTT
-,TRBJ1-1,14,TRBV7-2,-,CASRSGLWGTEAFF,TGTGCCAGCAGATCTGGCCTGTGGGGGACTGAAGCTTTCTTT
-,TRBJ2-2,15,TRBV24-1,-,CATSDLGLNTGELFF,TGTGCCACCAGTGATTTAGGCCTGAACACCGGGGAGCTGTTTTTT
-,TRBJ2-1,11,TRBV29-1,few,CSVEPTSEQFF,TGCAGCGTTGAGCCTACAAGTGAGCAGTTCTTC
-,TRBJ2-7,15,TRBV5-6,few,CASSPMGVGQDEQYF,TGTGCCAGCAGCCCGATGGGGGTAGGGCAGGACGAGCAGTACTTC
-,TRBJ2-4,14,TRBV20-1,-,CSARSRYDKNIQYF,TGCAGTGCGCGGTCTCGGTATGACAAAAACATTCAGTACTTC
-,TRBJ1-1,15,TRBV15,-,CATSRDGVTGARAFF,TGTGCCACCAGCAGAGATGGAGTTACGGGGGCCCGAGCTTTCTTT
TRBD2,TRBJ2-2,13,TRBV7-3,-,CASKPGGSGELFF,TGTGCCAGCAAACCGGGGGGGTCCGGGGAGCTGTTTTTT
TRBD1,TRBJ2-7,14,TRBV7-2,-,CASSRQGAPYEQYF,TGTGCCAGCAGCAGACAGGGTGCCCCCTACGAGCAGTACTTC
-,TRBJ1-1,14,TRBV6-1,few,CASSVGRMGTEAFF,TGTGCCAGCAGTGTGGGGCGGATGGGCACTGAAGCTTTCTTT
-,TRBJ2-5,10,TRBV6-6,few,CASEKETQYF,TGTGCCAGCGAGAAAGAGACCCAGTACTTC
TRBD2,TRBJ2-7,15,TRBV7-2,-,CASSYLADDYYEQYF,TGTGCCAGCAGCTACCTAGCGGATGATTACTACGAGCAGTACTTC
TRBD2,TRBJ2-7,14,TRBV20-1,many,CSAREAGSSYEQYF,TGCAGTGCTAGGGAAGCGGGGAGCTCCTACGAGCAGTACTTC
TRBD2,TRBJ2-1,18,TRBV6-1,many,CASSKQIRGTSGANEQFF,TGTGCCAGCAGTAAACAAATAAGAGGGACTAGCGGTGCTAATGAGCAGTTCTTC
TRBD2,TRBJ2-1,16,TRBV10-3,-,CAISALAGGGYNEQFF,TGTGCCATCAGCGCGCTGGCGGGAGGGGGATACAATGAGCAGTTCTTC
TRBD1,TRBJ2-1,14,TRBV7-2,-,CASSGRTGGNEQFF,TGTGCCAGCAGCGGCCGGACAGGGGGCAATGAGCAGTTCTTC
TRBD1,TRBJ2-1,16,TRBV5-1,many,CASSPGGQGPYNEQFF,TGCGCCAGCAGCCCCGGGGGACAGGGTCCCTACAATGAGCAGTTCTTC
-,TRBJ1-1,13,TRBV29-1,few,CSVTPRKNTEAFF,TGCAGCGTCACCCCGAGGAAGAACACTGAAGCTTTCTTT
-,TRBJ2-7,12,TRBV10-3,-,CAIRQARDEQYF,TGTGCCATCAGACAGGCTAGGGACGAGCAGTACTTC
-,TRBJ1-5,12,TRBV28,many,CASGRLTQPQHF,TGTGCCAGCGGACGGTTAACTCAGCCCCAGCATTTT
-,TRBJ2-3,19,TRBV11-1,-,CASSATQMGWVLLTDTQYF,TGTGCCAGCAGTGCGACACAAATGGGGTGGGTGTTACTCACAGATACGCAGTATTTT
-,TRBJ2-2,14,TRBV7-2,few,CASSVVRDTGELFF,TGTGCCAGCAGCGTAGTTAGGGACACCGGGGAGCTGTTTTTT
TRBD2,TRBJ2-3,18,TRBV11-1,few,CASSHRLAGGPFTDTQYF,TGTGCCAGCAGCCACCGACTAGCGGGAGGGCCATTCACAGATACGCAGTATTTT
TRBD1,TRBJ2-5,13,TRBV6-2/TRBV6-3,many,CASSYTGGKTQYF,TGTGCCAGCAGTTACACAGGGGGGAAGACCCAGTACTTC
-,TRBJ2-1,12,TRBV25-1,-,CASSDPTLEQFF,TGTGCCAGCAGTGACCCCACCCTTGAGCAGTTCTTC
-,TRBJ2-1,14,TRBV19,few,CASSIPSGLHEQFF,TGTGCCAGTAGTATCCCAAGTGGGTTACATGAGCAGTTCTTC
-,TRBJ2-3,16,TRBV11-2,few,CASSSENKGGTDTQYF,TGTGCCAGCAGCTCAGAAAACAAAGGGGGCACAGATACGCAGTATTTT
-,TRBJ2-7,17,TRBV11-2,-,CASSFRFAPGATYEQYF,TGTGCCAGCAGCTTTAGATTCGCGCCAGGGGCTACTTACGAGCAGTACTTC
TRBD2,TRBJ2-5,17,TRBV11-2,few,CASSPSPYGGKLETQYF,TGTGCCAGCAGCCCTAGTCCTTACGGGGGGAAGTTAGAGACCCAGTACTTC
-,TRBJ2-2,14,TRBV4-3,many,CASSQGRITGELFF,TGCGCCAGCAGCCAAGGCCGGATCACCGGGGAGCTGTTTTTT
-,TRBJ1-1,14,TRBV5-1,-,CASSLTLQNTEAFF,TGCGCCAGCAGCTTGACCCTTCAGAACACTGAAGCTTTCTTT
-,TRBJ2-7,15,TRBV28,-,CASSYSGRSSYEQYF,TGTGCCAGCAGTTACTCAGGGAGGTCCTCCTACGAGCAGTACTTC
TRBD2,TRBJ2-2,16,TRBV9,few,CASSAVAGGNTGELFF,TGTGCCAGCAGCGCGGTTGCGGGGGGGAACACCGGGGAGCTGTTTTTT